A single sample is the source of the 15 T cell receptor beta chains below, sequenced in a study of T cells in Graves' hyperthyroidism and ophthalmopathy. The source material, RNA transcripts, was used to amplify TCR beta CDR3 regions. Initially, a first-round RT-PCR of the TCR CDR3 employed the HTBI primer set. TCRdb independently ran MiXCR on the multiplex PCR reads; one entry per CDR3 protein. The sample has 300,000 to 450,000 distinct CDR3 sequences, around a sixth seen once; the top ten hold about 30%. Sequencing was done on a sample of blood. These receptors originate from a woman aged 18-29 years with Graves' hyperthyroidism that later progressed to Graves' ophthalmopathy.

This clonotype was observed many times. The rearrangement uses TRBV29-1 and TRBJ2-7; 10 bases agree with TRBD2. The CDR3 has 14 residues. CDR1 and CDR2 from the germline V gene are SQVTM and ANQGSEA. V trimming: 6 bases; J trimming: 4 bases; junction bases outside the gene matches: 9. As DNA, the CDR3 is TGCAGCGTCGGAGCGGGAGGGCCTGGGTACGAGCAGTACTTC. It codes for CSVGAGGPGYEQYF.

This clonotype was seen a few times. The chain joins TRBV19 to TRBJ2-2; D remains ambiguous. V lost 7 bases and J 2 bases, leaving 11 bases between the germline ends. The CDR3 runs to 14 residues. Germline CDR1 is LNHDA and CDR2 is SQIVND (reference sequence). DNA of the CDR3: TGTGCCAGTAAGCTCGGCCGTAACACCGGGGAGCTGTTTTTT. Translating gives CASKLGRNTGELFF.

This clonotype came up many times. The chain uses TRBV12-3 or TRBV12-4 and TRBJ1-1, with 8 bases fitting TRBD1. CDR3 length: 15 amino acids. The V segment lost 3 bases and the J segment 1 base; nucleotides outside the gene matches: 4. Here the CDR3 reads CASSLTGVTNTEAFF. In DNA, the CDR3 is TGTGCCAGCAGTTTGACAGGGGTGACGAACACTGAAGCTTTCTTT.

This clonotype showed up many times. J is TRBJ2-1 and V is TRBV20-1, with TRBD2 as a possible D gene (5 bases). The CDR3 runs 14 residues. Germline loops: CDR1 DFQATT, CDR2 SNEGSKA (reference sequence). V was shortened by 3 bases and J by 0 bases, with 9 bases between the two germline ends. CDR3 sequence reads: CSASKRSSYNEQFF. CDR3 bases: TGCAGTGCTAGTAAGCGGAGCTCCTACAATGAGCAGTTCTTC.

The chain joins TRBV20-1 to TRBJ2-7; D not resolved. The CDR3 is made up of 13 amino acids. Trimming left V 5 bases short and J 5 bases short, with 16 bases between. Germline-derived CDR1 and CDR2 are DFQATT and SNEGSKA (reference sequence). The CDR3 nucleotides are TGCAGTGCTGAAACTATGGACCAAAACGAGCAGTACTTC. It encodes CSAETMDQNEQYF.

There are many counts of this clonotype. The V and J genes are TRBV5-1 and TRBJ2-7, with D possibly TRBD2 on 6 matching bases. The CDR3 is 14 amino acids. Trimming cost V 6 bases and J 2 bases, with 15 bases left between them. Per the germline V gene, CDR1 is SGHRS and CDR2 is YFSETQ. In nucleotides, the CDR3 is TGCGCCAGCACCGACGGGAGCGGTCCCTACGAGCAGTACTTC. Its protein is CASTDGSGPYEQYF.

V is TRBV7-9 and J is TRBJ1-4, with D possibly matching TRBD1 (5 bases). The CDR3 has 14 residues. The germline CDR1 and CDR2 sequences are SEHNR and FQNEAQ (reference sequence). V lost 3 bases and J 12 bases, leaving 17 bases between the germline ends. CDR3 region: CASSFEGRGKELFF. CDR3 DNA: TGTGCCAGCAGCTTTGAGGGACGGGGGAAAGAACTGTTTTTT.

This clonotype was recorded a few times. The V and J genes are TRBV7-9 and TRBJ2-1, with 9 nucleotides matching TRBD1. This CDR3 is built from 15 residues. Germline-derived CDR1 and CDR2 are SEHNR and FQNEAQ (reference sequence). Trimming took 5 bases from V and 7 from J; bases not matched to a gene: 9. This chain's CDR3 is CASSVRDRAPNEQFF. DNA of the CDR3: TGTGCCAGCAGCGTCCGGGACAGGGCTCCGAATGAGCAGTTCTTC.

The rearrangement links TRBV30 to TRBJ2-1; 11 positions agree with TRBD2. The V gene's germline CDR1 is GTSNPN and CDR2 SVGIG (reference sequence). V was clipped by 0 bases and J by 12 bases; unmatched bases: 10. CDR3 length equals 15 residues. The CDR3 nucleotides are TGTGCCTGGAGTGTGGGGCTAGCGGGAGGATCTGGGCAGTTCTTC. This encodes CAWSVGLAGGSGQFF.

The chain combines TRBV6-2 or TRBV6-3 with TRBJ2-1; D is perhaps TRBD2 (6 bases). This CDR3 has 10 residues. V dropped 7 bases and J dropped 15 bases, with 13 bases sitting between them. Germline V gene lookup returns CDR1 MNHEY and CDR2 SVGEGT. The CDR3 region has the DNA TGTGCCAGCAACGGGGGAGGAATGTTCTTC. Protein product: CASNGGGMFF.

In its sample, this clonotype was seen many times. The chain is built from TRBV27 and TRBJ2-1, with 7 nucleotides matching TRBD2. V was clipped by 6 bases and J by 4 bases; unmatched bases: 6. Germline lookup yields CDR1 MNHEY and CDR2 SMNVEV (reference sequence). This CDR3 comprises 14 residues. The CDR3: CASSSGLTYNEQFF. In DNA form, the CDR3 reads TGTGCCAGCAGCTCGGGACTAACTTACAATGAGCAGTTCTTC.

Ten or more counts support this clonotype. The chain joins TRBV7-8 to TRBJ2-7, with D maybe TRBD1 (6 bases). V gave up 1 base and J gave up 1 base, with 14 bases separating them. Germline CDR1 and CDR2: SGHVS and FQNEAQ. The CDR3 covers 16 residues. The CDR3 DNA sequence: TGTGCCAGCAGCTTAGTCCCCGGGACATCTTCCTACGAGCAGTACTTC. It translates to CASSLVPGTSSYEQYF.

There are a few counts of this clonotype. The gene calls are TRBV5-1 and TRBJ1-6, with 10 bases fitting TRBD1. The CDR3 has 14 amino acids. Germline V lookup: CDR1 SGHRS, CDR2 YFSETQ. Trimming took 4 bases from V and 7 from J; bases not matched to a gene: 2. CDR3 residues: CASSTDRGNSPLHF. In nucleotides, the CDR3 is TGCGCCAGCAGCACGGACAGGGGGAATTCACCCCTCCACTTT.

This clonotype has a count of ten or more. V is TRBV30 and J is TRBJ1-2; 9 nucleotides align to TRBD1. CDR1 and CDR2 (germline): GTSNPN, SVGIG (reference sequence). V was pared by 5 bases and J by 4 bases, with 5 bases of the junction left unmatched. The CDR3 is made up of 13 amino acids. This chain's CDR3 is CAWATGGSYGYTF. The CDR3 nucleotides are TGTGCCTGGGCGACAGGGGGAAGCTATGGCTACACCTTC.

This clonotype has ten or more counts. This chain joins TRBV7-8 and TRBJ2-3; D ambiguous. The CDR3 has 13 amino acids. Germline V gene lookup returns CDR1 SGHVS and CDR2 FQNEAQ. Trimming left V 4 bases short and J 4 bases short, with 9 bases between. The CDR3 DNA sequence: TGTGCCAGCAGCTCCCGTCTCGCAGATACGCAGTATTTT. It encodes CASSSRLADTQYF.